Listed below are T cell receptor beta chains from one sample, sequenced in a study of technical replicates of blood from a handful of donors. Sequencing was performed with immunoSEQ multiplex PCR; in TCRdb, only in-frame clones are kept and a portion is missing. Among 65,000 to 70,000 clones listed, 88% were seen once. The material sequenced was PBMCs. All receptors derive from a human donor in good health. Some clones in this sample may be carry-over from other donors' samples. The CDR3 runs from the conserved cysteine through the conserved F or W. The D gene is left open where the match is weak.

V: TRBV2; J: TRBJ1-5; D: NA; CDR3: CASRRGNANQPQHF; DNA: TGTGCCAGCAGAAGGGGGAACGCCAATCAGCCCCAGCATTTT
V: TRBV2; J: TRBJ2-3; D: NA; CDR3: CASSEFAGNTDTQYF; DNA: TGTGCCAGCAGTGAGTTTGCGGGGAACACAGATACGCAGTATTTT
V: TRBV5-6; J: TRBJ1-2; D: TRBD1; CDR3: CASSYRQGYGYTF; DNA: TGTGCCAGCAGCTACAGACAGGGCTACGGCTACACCTTC
V: TRBV19; J: TRBJ1-5; D: NA; CDR3: CASSALRQYNQPQHF; DNA: TGTGCCAGTAGCGCTCTGAGACAGTACAATCAGCCCCAGCATTTT
V: TRBV7-2; J: TRBJ1-6; D: TRBD1; CDR3: CASSSNRGRSPLHF; DNA: TGTGCCAGCAGCTCAAACAGGGGTAGGTCACCCCTCCACTTT
V: TRBV5-6; J: TRBJ2-7; D: NA; CDR3: CASSSDWRSYEQYF; DNA: TGTGCCAGCAGCTCCGACTGGAGGAGCTACGAGCAGTACTTC
V: TRBV7-2; J: TRBJ2-3; D: NA; CDR3: CASSLNTAHDTDTQYF; DNA: TGTGCCAGCAGCTTAAATACAGCCCACGACACAGATACGCAGTATTTT
V: TRBV5-5; J: TRBJ2-7; D: TRBD2; CDR3: CASSLGLAMSYEQYF; DNA: TGTGCCAGCAGCTTGGGACTAGCAATGAGTTACGAGCAGTACTTC
V: TRBV18; J: TRBJ1-6; D: NA; CDR3: CASSPRTADNSPLHF; DNA: TGTGCCAGCTCACCACGGACAGCTGATAATTCACCCCTCCACTTT
V: TRBV10-2; J: TRBJ1-6; D: NA; CDR3: CASSENFSPLHF; DNA: TGCGCCAGCAGTGAGAACTTTTCACCCCTCCACTTT
V: TRBV5-6; J: TRBJ2-2; D: TRBD2; CDR3: CASSRTTSGNTGELFF; DNA: TGTGCCAGCAGCCGAACGACTAGCGGTAACACCGGGGAGCTGTTTTTT
V: TRBV9; J: TRBJ2-2; D: NA; CDR3: CASSVGSVSTGELFF; DNA: TGTGCCAGCAGCGTAGGGTCAGTCTCTACCGGGGAGCTGTTTTTT
V: TRBV15; J: TRBJ2-5; D: NA; CDR3: CATSRASSQETQYF; DNA: TGTGCCACCAGCAGGGCTAGCAGCCAAGAGACCCAGTACTTC
V: TRBV9; J: TRBJ2-3; D: TRBD2; CDR3: CASNLAGGPRDTQYF; DNA: TGTGCCAGCAACCTAGCGGGGGGCCCTAGGGATACGCAGTATTTT
V: TRBV10-3; J: TRBJ2-7; D: TRBD2; CDR3: CAITPGGEQYF; DNA: TGTGCCATCACCCCGGGGGGAGAGCAGTACTTC
V: TRBV5-4; J: TRBJ2-1; D: TRBD2; CDR3: CASSPGLAGVGYNEQFF; DNA: TGTGCCAGCAGCCCGGGACTAGCGGGAGTTGGTTACAATGAGCAGTTCTTC
V: TRBV2; J: TRBJ2-3; D: NA; CDR3: CASTHSPGLATTDTQYF; DNA: TGTGCCAGCACCCATTCCCCCGGCCTAGCGACCACAGATACGCAGTATTTT
V: TRBV27; J: TRBJ1-1; D: TRBD1; CDR3: CASSTQTGTARRNTEAFF; DNA: TGTGCCAGCAGTACTCAGACCGGGACAGCTAGAAGGAACACTGAGGCTTTCTTT
V: TRBV2; J: TRBJ2-5; D: TRBD2; CDR3: CASGRSRGGPGETQYF; DNA: TGTGCCAGCGGTCGATCCCGGGGAGGGCCGGGGGAGACCCAGTACTTC
V: TRBV6-6; J: TRBJ1-1; D: TRBD1; CDR3: CASKNGGGVKVEAFF; DNA: TGTGCCAGCAAAAATGGAGGGGGCGTCAAAGTTGAAGCTTTCTTT
V: TRBV15; J: TRBJ1-2; D: TRBD1; CDR3: CATSRGQGAGYGYTF; DNA: TGTGCCACCAGCAGAGGACAGGGGGCCGGGTATGGCTACACCTTC
V: TRBV2; J: TRBJ1-2; D: NA; CDR3: CASSEETAGLYGYTF; DNA: TGTGCCAGCAGTGAAGAAACGGCCGGGTTGTATGGCTACACCTTC
V: TRBV6-1; J: TRBJ2-5; D: TRBD2; CDR3: CASSVAGGPGETQYF; DNA: TGTGCCAGCAGTGTAGCGGGAGGGCCAGGGGAGACCCAGTACTTC
V: TRBV11-2; J: TRBJ2-7; D: TRBD1; CDR3: CASSFSPGQFYEQYF; DNA: TGTGCCAGCAGCTTTTCCCCGGGACAGTTCTACGAGCAGTACTTC